The rows below give T cell receptor beta chains drawn from one sample of a study of shared clonotypes between healthy human individuals. TCRdb's table, derived via immunoSEQ multiplex PCR, lists solely in-frame clones and lacks some. The sample has approximately 2.4 million clones, more than 90% seen once. Sequenced input: naive CD4+ T cells sorted from blood. These receptors all stem from a man between 18 and 35 years old in good health. CDR3s include the opening cysteine and the closing phenylalanine or tryptophan. D genes are given only for firm matches. Only some rows state a clone size, as once, few, many or a class for expanded clones.

v_gene	abundance	len	d_gene	j_gene	CDR3aa	CDR3nt
TRBV2	-	16	TRBD1	TRBJ2-2	CASSDTTGSNTGELFF	TGTGCCAGCAGCGATACGACAGGGTCAAACACCGGGGAGCTGTTTTTT
TRBV28	-	14	-	TRBJ2-3	CASSAALRGDTQYF	TGTGCCAGCAGTGCGGCGCTCCGGGGGGATACGCAGTATTTT
TRBV9	once	16	-	TRBJ2-3	CASSVAPLYSTDTQYF	TGTGCCAGCAGCGTAGCCCCTTTGTATTCCACAGATACGCAGTATTTT
TRBV7-9	-	16	-	TRBJ1-3	CASGKGTLSSGNTIYF	TGTGCCAGCGGAAAGGGGACACTTAGCTCTGGAAACACCATATATTTT
TRBV5-6	-	13	-	TRBJ2-5	CASSLGAGETQYF	TGTGCCAGCAGCTTGGGGGCAGGGGAGACCCAGTACTTC
TRBV19	-	14	TRBD1	TRBJ1-1	CASSIHDRGSEAFF	TGTGCCAGTAGTATACATGACAGGGGGTCTGAAGCTTTCTTT
TRBV5-1	-	14	TRBD1	TRBJ1-4	CASSLGTGLEKLFF	TGCGCCAGCAGCCTCGGGACAGGGCTTGAAAAACTGTTTTTT
TRBV29-1	-	13	TRBD1	TRBJ2-7	CSVEGQGAREQYF	TGCAGCGTTGAAGGCCAGGGGGCGCGGGAGCAGTACTTC
TRBV6-6	-	12	-	TRBJ1-5	CATTVDNQPQHF	TGTGCCACCACAGTGGACAATCAGCCCCAGCATTTT
TRBV30	once	21	TRBD2	TRBJ2-3	CAWRSLAQTRGRALFTDTQYF	TGTGCCTGGAGGTCGCTCGCGCAGACTCGCGGGAGGGCCTTATTCACAGATACGCAGTATTTT
TRBV18	-	18	TRBD1	TRBJ1-1	CASSPPPGTGAMNTEAFF	TGTGCCAGCTCACCCCCTCCCGGGACAGGGGCCATGAACACTGAAGCTTTCTTT
TRBV6-1	-	15	TRBD1	TRBJ1-5	CASRQGGMSNQPQHF	TGTGCCAGCCGACAGGGGGGAATGAGCAATCAGCCCCAGCATTTT
TRBV5-4	-	16	TRBD2	TRBJ2-3	CASSLPAGAAADTQYF	TGTGCCAGCAGCTTACCGGCGGGAGCTGCGGCAGATACGCAGTATTTT
TRBV18	once	13	-	TRBJ1-6	CASSRTDNSPLHF	TGTGCCAGCTCACGGACAGATAATTCACCCCTCCACTTT
TRBV27	-	14	TRBD1	TRBJ2-7	CASSPTGGLDEQYF	TGTGCCAGCAGTCCAACAGGGGGGTTGGACGAGCAGTACTTC
TRBV2	-	17	-	TRBJ1-4	CASSAERYSSTNEKLFF	TGTGCCAGCAGCGCCGAACGGTACTCCTCAACTAATGAAAAACTGTTTTTT
TRBV6-1	-	13	TRBD1	TRBJ1-5	CASTRTGRQPQHF	TGTGCCAGCACCAGGACAGGCCGGCAGCCCCAGCATTTT
TRBV5-4	once	15	TRBD2	TRBJ2-5	CASSSEGLGEETQYF	TGTGCCAGCAGCTCGGAGGGACTAGGGGAAGAGACCCAGTACTTC
TRBV5-4	-	15	-	TRBJ2-5	CASSGGTVRGETQYF	TGTGCCAGCAGCGGGGGGACAGTCAGAGGAGAGACCCAGTACTTC
TRBV10-2	-	18	TRBD2	TRBJ2-1	CASSETLTSGSGKDEQFF	TGCGCCAGCAGTGAGACGTTGACTAGCGGGAGTGGTAAGGATGAGCAGTTCTTC
TRBV10-3	once	15	-	TRBJ1-1	CAISVLPYGDTEAFF	TGTGCCATCAGTGTCCTACCCTACGGGGACACTGAAGCTTTCTTT
TRBV7-3	-	16	-	TRBJ1-5	CASSAYSDSYNQPQHF	TGTGCCAGCAGCGCTTACTCGGACAGCTACAATCAGCCCCAGCATTTT
TRBV7-8	-	14	-	TRBJ1-4	CASSLQISNEKLFF	TGTGCCAGCAGCTTACAGATCTCTAATGAAAAACTGTTTTTT
TRBV7-8	-	12	-	TRBJ2-7	CASSLEFTQQYF	TGTGCCAGCAGCTTGGAATTCACCCAGCAGTACTTC
TRBV18	once	13	-	TRBJ2-1	CASSPKIVNEQFF	TGTGCCAGCTCACCCAAGATAGTAAATGAGCAGTTCTTC
TRBV2	-	15	TRBD1	TRBJ2-7	CASSLTGDSSYEQYF	TGTGCCAGCAGTCTGACAGGGGATAGCTCCTACGAGCAGTACTTC
TRBV19	-	14	-	TRBJ2-7	CASSISAGAYEQYF	TGTGCCAGTAGTATATCAGCAGGGGCCTACGAGCAGTACTTC
TRBV7-2	-	14	-	TRBJ2-7	CASSQRAASREQYF	TGTGCCAGCAGCCAACGAGCAGCTAGCAGGGAGCAGTACTTC
TRBV30	once	14	-	TRBJ1-6	CAWTSQFLNSPLHF	TGTGCCTGGACCTCTCAGTTCTTAAATTCACCCCTCCACTTT
TRBV7-2	-	13	-	TRBJ1-3	CASSLSMVGTIYF	TGTGCCAGCAGCTTATCGATGGTGGGCACCATATATTTT
TRBV5-1	-	14	-	TRBJ1-2	CASSLQPTNYGYTF	TGCGCCAGCAGCTTGCAACCAACAAACTATGGCTACACCTTC
TRBV5-1	-	16	TRBD2	TRBJ2-7	CASRSLSSGGRYEQYF	TGCGCCAGCAGGAGCCTTAGTTCGGGGGGGCGCTACGAGCAGTACTTC
TRBV5-6	-	15	TRBD1	TRBJ1-4	CASSSGTGPNEKLFF	TGTGCCAGCAGCTCGGGGACAGGGCCTAATGAAAAACTGTTTTTT